Detailed here is one TCR beta chain. Its antigen is unidentified. These data are taken from a study of cytomegalovirus exposure and HLA in healthy donors. Looking at the study overall: A preliminary data release comprised around 85 million unique TCRs obtained from HLA-typed donors. Notes on the study in general: There was a cluster of highly shared sequence variants that was likely a sequencing artifact. The study labeled 164 TCR beta chains cytomegalovirus-associated.

CDR3 length: 13 residues. Germline V gene sequence: CDR1 SQVTM, CDR2 ANQGSEA. Trimming took 2 bases from V and 6 from J; bases not matched to a gene: 6. Researchers ran the PCR with 60 Vbeta and 13 Jbeta primers. As handled by the study authors: The authors later counted roughly 76 million unique TCR beta chains, some 12 million of them shared. Using immunoSEQ multiplex PCR, the repertoire was profiled, and TCRdb retains in-frame clones only, with some absent. V and J calls plus clone size are reproduced from that table; the DNA served to infer D and trimming. The profile shows 150,000 to 200,000 clones, about four fifths of them singletons.

The clonotype originates from a girl aged 5 to 17 in good health and CMV-seropositive. This chain connects TRBV29-1 to TRBJ2-7; 8 bases line up with TRBD2. Source material: PBMCs. Written as DNA, the CDR3 is TGCAGCGTTGAACTGTCGGGGGGGCTCGAGCAGTACTTC. This codes for CSVELSGGLEQYF.